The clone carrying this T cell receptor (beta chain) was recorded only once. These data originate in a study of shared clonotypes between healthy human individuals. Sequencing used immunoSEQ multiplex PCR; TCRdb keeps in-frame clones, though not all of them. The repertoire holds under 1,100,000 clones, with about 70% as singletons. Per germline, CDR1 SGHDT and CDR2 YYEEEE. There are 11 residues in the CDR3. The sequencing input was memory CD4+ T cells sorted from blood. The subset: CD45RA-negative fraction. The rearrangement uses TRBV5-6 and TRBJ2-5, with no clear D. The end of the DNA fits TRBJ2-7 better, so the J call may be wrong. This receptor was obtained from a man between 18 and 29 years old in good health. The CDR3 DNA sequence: TGTGCCAGCAGCTTGGCGCACGAGCAGTACTTC. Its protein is CASSLAHEQYF.